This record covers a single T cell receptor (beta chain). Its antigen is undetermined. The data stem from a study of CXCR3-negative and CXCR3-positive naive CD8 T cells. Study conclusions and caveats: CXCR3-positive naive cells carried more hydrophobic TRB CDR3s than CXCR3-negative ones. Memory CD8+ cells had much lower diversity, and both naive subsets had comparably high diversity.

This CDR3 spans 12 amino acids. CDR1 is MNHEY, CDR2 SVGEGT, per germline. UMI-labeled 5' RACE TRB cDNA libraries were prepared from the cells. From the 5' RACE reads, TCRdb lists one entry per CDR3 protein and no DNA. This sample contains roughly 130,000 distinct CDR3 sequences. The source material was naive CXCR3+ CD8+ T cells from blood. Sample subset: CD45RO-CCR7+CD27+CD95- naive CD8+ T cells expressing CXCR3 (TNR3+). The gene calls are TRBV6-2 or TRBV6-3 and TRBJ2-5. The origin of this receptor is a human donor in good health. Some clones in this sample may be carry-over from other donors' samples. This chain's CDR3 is CASSNRWETQYF.